This TCR beta chain was recovered during a study of blood T cell repertoires in COVID-19. Assay used: immunoSEQ multiplex PCR; TCRdb lists only in-frame clones, some missing. The sample shows some 350,000 clones, around 91% of them seen only once. The V gene end was trimmed by 7 bases and the J gene end by 4 bases; junction bases not matched to a gene: 6. This CDR3 spans 13 amino acids. Germline V gene data show CDR1 as ENHRY and CDR2 as SYGVKD. The gene calls are TRBV10-3 and TRBJ2-5, with 7 bases fitting TRBD2. This receptor was identified in a woman aged 18-29 years who had recovered from COVID-19. The source material was peripheral blood. CDR3 amino acids: CAINPGGRETQYF. The CDR3 region has the DNA TGTGCCATCAATCCGGGAGGAAGAGAGACCCAGTACTTC.